This TCR beta chain was found in a study of T-cell memory formation after mild COVID-19. General observations from the study: Balance between CD4 and CD8 was seen in clones contracting day 15 to 85, and a CD4+ lean was seen in later expanders. Of the contracting clones, CD4+ ones lay mainly in CM and EM, and CD8+ ones in EMRA.

Researchers used 5'RACE with constant-segment primers to make TCR alpha and TCR beta cDNA libraries that carry sample barcodes and UMIs. TCRdb ran MiXCR on the 5' RACE reads and lists one entry per CDR3 protein. Of about 290,000 distinct CDR3 sequences listed, about 16% were seen once; the top ten hold more than 20%. In this sample, this clonotype turned up a few times. Its antigen is unidentified. This CDR3 region has 13 residues. V lost 5 bases to trimming and J lost 5 bases, with 10 bases between them. Germline lookup yields CDR1 MNHEY and CDR2 SVGEGT. This sequence was found in a man aged 18 to 29 who had mild COVID-19 (a few samples of this study predate the infection). Cell type and time point are not known. The rearrangement joins TRBV6-2 or TRBV6-3 to TRBJ1-5; D gene unclear. The sequenced sample consisted of PBMCs or a T cell subset sorted from them (not recorded which). The CDR3 sequence: CASSPSGHQPQHF. The CDR3 DNA is TGTGCCAGCAGTCCTTCGGGCCATCAGCCCCAGCATTTT.